This T cell receptor beta chain was identified in a study of cytomegalovirus exposure and HLA in healthy donors. Primers included in the PCR were 60 Vbeta and 13 Jbeta primers. Libraries were prepared by immunoSEQ multiplex PCR; TCRdb keeps only in-frame clonotypes and omits some of them. Of 75,000 to 80,000 clones in the sample, approximately 70% were seen once. Trimming left V 6 bases short and J 6 bases short, with 17 bases between. The CDR3 runs to 14 residues. Germline assignment: CDR1 MNHEY and CDR2 SMNVEV (reference sequence). This chain joins TRBV27 and TRBJ1-1, with D perhaps TRBD1 (6 bases). Sequencing input: PBMCs. The receptor's source is a man aged 60 to 69 in good health and CMV-seropositive. Here the CDR3 reads CASRPGHSWAEAFF. The DNA for the CDR3 is TGTGCCAGCAGACCGGGACACTCTTGGGCTGAAGCTTTCTTT.